Listed here are 19 T cell receptor beta chains from one sample, sequenced in a study of response to subunit inactivated influenza vaccine. TCRdb re-called the RT-PCR reads with MiXCR, one entry per CDR3 protein. The top ten hold approximately 6.5% of the sample, which has 650,000 to 800,000 distinct CDR3 sequences, more than 11% seen once. The sequenced sample was PBMCs from blood, obtained 14 days before vaccination. Every receptor here comes from a man aged 50 to 60 who received an inactivated influenza vaccine.

This clonotype was observed a handful of times. The CDR3: CSARVYAREEQFF. CDR3 in DNA: TGCAGTGCTAGAGTTTACGCTAGGGAAGAGCAGTTCTTC. The rearrangement links TRBV20-1 to TRBJ2-1; D not certain. CDR3 size: 13 residues. Germline values: CDR1 DFQATT, CDR2 SNEGSKA (reference sequence). V was shortened by 1 base and J by 10 bases, with 14 bases between the two germline ends.

The chain uses TRBV4-1 and TRBJ2-2; 9 bases are shared with TRBD1. Germline CDR1 is MGHRA and CDR2 is YSYEKL. The junction had 4 bases not matched to a gene; V was cut back by 4 bases and J by 4 bases. This CDR3 has 15 residues. CDR3 DNA sequence: TGCGCCAGCAGCCGGGGACAGGGATTCACCGGGGAGCTGTTTTTT. Translating it yields CASSRGQGFTGELFF.

This clonotype was counted only a few times. The CDR3 reads CASRPDRGLGKLFF. In nucleotides, the CDR3 is TGTGCCAGCAGGCCGGACAGGGGATTGGGAAAACTGTTTTTT. V gene TRBV12-3 or TRBV12-4 combines with J gene TRBJ1-4, with 9 bases matching TRBD1. CDR3 size: 14 residues. The junction had 9 bases not matched to a gene; V was cut back by 6 bases and J by 10 bases.

The chain uses TRBV9 and TRBJ2-7, with unresolved D. The germline CDR1 and CDR2 sequences are SGDLS and YYNGEE. Trimming stripped 0 bases from V and 3 bases from J, with 7 bases between. There are 13 residues in the CDR3. CDR3 residues: CASSVGPDYEQYF. The CDR3 DNA reads as TGTGCCAGCAGCGTAGGGCCCGACTACGAGCAGTACTTC.

This clonotype has just a few counts. For the CDR3, the DNA is TGTGCCAGCAGTTCGGGACAGGGGGCTGGCGGGGAGCTGTTTTTT. Amino acids: CASSSGQGAGGELFF. The chain joins TRBV12-3 or TRBV12-4 to TRBJ2-2; 12 bases agree with TRBD1. With 4 bases clipped from V and 7 bases from J, the junction kept 4 bases outside the gene matches. The CDR3 spans 15 residues.

This sequence joins TRBV6-1 and TRBJ1-4; D remains unclear. Germline CDR1 MNHNS, CDR2 SASEGT. V was cut by 4 bases and J by 6 bases, with 9 bases left in between. CDR3 size: 13 residues. The CDR3 sequence is CASSVDGYEKLFF. CDR3 DNA: TGTGCCAGCAGTGTGGACGGCTATGAAAAACTGTTTTTT.

The V gene is TRBV24-1, the J gene TRBJ2-2, with D uncertain. The CDR3 totals 15 residues. Germline CDR1 and CDR2: KGHDR and SFDVKD. V gave up 0 bases and J gave up 4 bases, with 8 bases separating them. Written as DNA, the CDR3 is TGTGCCACCAGTGATTTGCTACTCGGCACCGGGGAGCTGTTTTTT. This sequence encodes CATSDLLLGTGELFF.

This clonotype was detected a few times. V usage is TRBV29-1 and J usage is TRBJ2-1, with D unclear. CDR1 and CDR2 (germline): SQVTM, ANQGSEA. The CDR3 is 11 amino acids. The germline V and J ends were trimmed by 4 bases and 2 bases, with 3 bases remaining between them. The CDR3 DNA reads TGCAGCGTTGGGGCCTACAATGAGCAGTTCTTC. Its protein product is CSVGAYNEQFF.

This clonotype was seen more than once but under ten times. The V and J genes are TRBV28 and TRBJ2-7, with D hard to call. The germline V and J ends were trimmed by 1 base and 2 bases, with 15 bases remaining between them. Germline-derived CDR1 and CDR2 are MDHEN and SYDVKM. The length of the CDR3 is 16 residues. The DNA of the CDR3 is TGTGCCAGCAGTTTATTTGTCGATGGACGGACCTACGAGCAGTACTTC. Amino acid sequence: CASSLFVDGRTYEQYF.

V usage is TRBV2 and J usage is TRBJ1-1; 9 nucleotides agree with TRBD1. This CDR3 is 12 amino acids long. The germline V gene has CDR1 SNHLY and CDR2 FYNNEI. V was clipped by 8 bases and J by 10 bases; unmatched bases: 8. The CDR3 DNA follows: TGTGCCAGCGGAATACAGGGGGCGGGAGCTTTCTTT. It is translated as CASGIQGAGAFF.

This sequence joins TRBV5-1 and TRBJ2-1; 7 bases are shared with TRBD1. The CDR3 runs 15 residues. V shed 4 bases and J 5 bases; nucleotides not matched to a gene: 9. Germline V lookup: CDR1 SGHRS, CDR2 YFSETQ. The CDR3 DNA reads TGCGCCAGCAGCCGATATGACAGGGAAAACAATGAGCAGTTCTTC. As protein: CASSRYDRENNEQFF. The full variable domain, completed using reference TRBV5-1 and TRBJ2-1, is KAGVTQTPRYLIKTRGQQVTLSCSPISGHRSVSWYQQTPGQGLQFLFEYFSETQRNKGNFPGRFSGRQFSNSRSEMNVSTLELGDSALYLCASSRYDRENNEQFFGPGTRLTVL.

This clonotype has only a few counts. This chain joins TRBV18 and TRBJ2-7, with D maybe TRBD1 (5 bases). Germline V gives CDR1 KGHSH, CDR2 LQKENI. This CDR3 contains 16 residues. Trimming took 0 bases from V and 5 from J, leaving 17 bases between them. The CDR3 here is CASSPPIVRGSDEQYF. The CDR3 region has the DNA TGTGCCAGCTCACCACCCATAGTAAGGGGTTCGGACGAGCAGTACTTC. The full variable domain, in which reference TRBV18 and TRBJ2-7 provide the parts outside the CDR3, is NAGVMQNPRHLVRRRGQEARLRCSPMKGHSHVYWYRQLPEEGLKFMVYLQKENIIDESGMPKERFSAEFPKEGPSILRIQQVVRGDSAAYFCASSPPIVRGSDEQYFGPGTRLTVT.

The sample holds a few counts of this clonotype. V and J are TRBV9 and TRBJ2-7; tentative D call: TRBD2 (5 bases). This CDR3 is 14 amino acids long. V lost 1 base and J 2 bases, leaving 10 bases between the germline ends. Germline V CDR1 and CDR2: SGDLS, YYNGEE. The CDR3 bases are TGTGCCAGCAGCGTAACCCTCGGGGCCTACGAGCAGTACTTC. Translated, it gives CASSVTLGAYEQYF.

This CDR3 is CATSRTGTGSYNEQFF. CDR3 sequence (DNA): TGTGCCACCAGCAGAACCGGGACAGGCTCCTACAATGAGCAGTTCTTC. This sequence joins TRBV15 and TRBJ2-1; 8 bases are shared with TRBD1. V shed 2 bases, J shed 0 bases, and the junction held 3 bases outside the gene matches. This CDR3 is 16 amino acids long. Per the germline V gene, CDR1 is LNHNV and CDR2 is YYDKDF (reference sequence).

This clonotype was picked up a small number of times. The V gene is TRBV19, the J gene TRBJ2-2; possibly TRBD1 for D (6 bases). Trimming stripped 10 bases from V and 4 bases from J, with 19 bases between. Germline V CDR1 and CDR2: LNHDA, SQIVND (reference sequence). This CDR3 is 15 amino acids long. The chain's CDR3 is CATMGWGQGTGELFF. The CDR3, as DNA: TGTGCCACCATGGGATGGGGGCAGGGCACCGGGGAGCTGTTTTTT.

This clonotype was detected a few times. The V gene is TRBV4-3, the J gene TRBJ1-3; possibly TRBD1 for D (5 bases). The V and J ends lost 4 bases and 1 base respectively, with 11 bases between them. Germline V gene lookup returns CDR1 LGHNA and CDR2 YSLEER. The CDR3 sequence is 15 residues long. CDR3 sequence: CASSRNQGSGNTIYF. DNA of the CDR3: TGCGCCAGCAGCCGAAACCAGGGTTCTGGAAACACCATATATTTT.

In this sample, this clonotype turned up many times. The V and J genes are TRBV5-6 and TRBJ2-5; D might be TRBD1 (5 bases). The CDR3 has 14 residues. V dropped 0 bases and J dropped 0 bases, with 6 bases sitting between them. Germline CDR1 reads SGHDT; CDR2 reads YYEEEE. CDR3 in DNA: TGTGCCAGCAGCTTGGAGGGGTACCAAGAGACCCAGTACTTC. Its protein is CASSLEGYQETQYF.

This chain uses TRBV7-9 with TRBJ2-5; TRBD2 is a possible D gene (5 bases). The CDR3 is 16 amino acids. The germline V and J ends were trimmed by 5 bases and 4 bases, with 20 bases remaining between them. Germline CDR1 SEHNR, CDR2 FQNEAQ (reference sequence). DNA for the CDR3: TGTGCCAGCAGCCCCGGAGGCAGCACCTTAGTAGAGACCCAGTACTTC. Its translation is CASSPGGSTLVETQYF.

This clonotype has only a few counts. V and J are TRBV7-2 and TRBJ1-5, with 9 positions matching TRBD1. With 4 bases clipped from V and 3 bases from J, the junction kept 4 bases outside the gene matches. The CDR3 covers 15 residues. CDR1 and CDR2 (germline): SGHTA, FQGNSA. The CDR3 here is CASSSRQGDNQPQHF. In DNA form, the CDR3 reads TGTGCCAGCAGCTCGCGACAGGGGGACAATCAGCCCCAGCATTTT.